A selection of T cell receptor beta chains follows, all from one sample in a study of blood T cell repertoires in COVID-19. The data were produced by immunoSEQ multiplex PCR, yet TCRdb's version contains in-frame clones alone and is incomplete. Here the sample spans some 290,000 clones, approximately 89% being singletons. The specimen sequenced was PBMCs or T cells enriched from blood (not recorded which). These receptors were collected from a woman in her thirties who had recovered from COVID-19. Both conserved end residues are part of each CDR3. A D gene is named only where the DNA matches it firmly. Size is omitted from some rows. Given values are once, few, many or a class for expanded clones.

CDR3 protein: CASRARSNQPQHF
CDR3 DNA: TGTGCCAGCAGGGCCCGCAGCAATCAGCCCCAGCATTTT
J gene: TRBJ1-5
V gene: TRBV27
clone size: NA
D gene: NA

CDR3 protein: CASSYLGQGKNVQYF
CDR3 DNA: TGTGCCAGCAGTTACCTGGGACAGGGTAAGAACGTGCAGTACTTC
J gene: TRBJ2-7
V gene: TRBV6-5
clone size: NA
D gene: TRBD1

CDR3 protein: CASSSTGREAFF
CDR3 DNA: TGTGCCAGCAGCAGTACAGGGAGAGAAGCTTTCTTT
J gene: TRBJ1-1
V gene: TRBV3-1/TRBV3-2
clone size: NA
D gene: NA

CDR3 protein: CASDRGRTNTEAFF
CDR3 DNA: TGTGCCAGCGACAGGGGCCGTACAAACACTGAAGCTTTCTTT
J gene: TRBJ1-1
V gene: TRBV6-5
clone size: NA
D gene: TRBD1

CDR3 protein: CASSLDTATLRYTF
CDR3 DNA: TGTGCCAGCAGTCTCGACACCGCTACTTTGCGCTACACCTTC
J gene: TRBJ1-2
V gene: TRBV6-2/TRBV6-3
clone size: NA
D gene: NA

CDR3 protein: CASSPIRDSYEQYF
CDR3 DNA: TGTGCCAGCTCTCCGATCCGGGACAGCTACGAGCAGTACTTC
J gene: TRBJ2-7
V gene: TRBV18
clone size: NA
D gene: TRBD1

CDR3 protein: CASSYRGNSGNTIYF
CDR3 DNA: TGTGCCAGCAGTTACCGGGGAAACTCTGGAAACACCATATATTTT
J gene: TRBJ1-3
V gene: TRBV6-5
clone size: NA
D gene: NA

CDR3 protein: CASSTPPFGDRGSYNEQFF
CDR3 DNA: TGTGCCAGTAGTACCCCACCCTTTGGGGACAGAGGTTCCTACAATGAGCAGTTCTTC
J gene: TRBJ2-1
V gene: TRBV19
clone size: NA
D gene: TRBD1

CDR3 protein: CAISGGTGYGANYGYTF
CDR3 DNA: TGTGCCATCAGTGGAGGGACAGGGTATGGGGCTAACTATGGCTACACCTTC
J gene: TRBJ1-2
V gene: TRBV10-3
clone size: NA
D gene: TRBD1

CDR3 protein: CASSLLAGSGVGRAGEQYF
CDR3 DNA: TGTGCCAGCAGTTTATTGGCGGGGTCGGGTGTCGGGAGGGCCGGGGAGCAGTACTTC
J gene: TRBJ2-7
V gene: TRBV28
clone size: NA
D gene: TRBD2

CDR3 protein: CASSYSPSGLAYEQYF
CDR3 DNA: TGTGCCAGCAGTTACTCCCCTAGCGGGCTGGCCTACGAGCAGTACTTC
J gene: TRBJ2-7
V gene: TRBV6-6
clone size: NA
D gene: TRBD2

CDR3 protein: CASSPRTGDGNQPQHF
CDR3 DNA: TGTGCCAGCAGCCCGAGGACAGGGGATGGCAATCAGCCCCAGCATTTT
J gene: TRBJ1-5
V gene: TRBV7-2
clone size: NA
D gene: TRBD1

CDR3 protein: CASSVTGGGQGTFGYTF
CDR3 DNA: TGTGCCAGTAGTGTCACAGGGGGCGGACAGGGGACGTTCGGCTACACCTTC
J gene: TRBJ1-2
V gene: TRBV19
clone size: NA
D gene: TRBD1

CDR3 protein: CASSRDSYEQYF
CDR3 DNA: TGTGCCAGCAGCAGGGACTCCTACGAGCAGTACTTC
J gene: TRBJ2-7
V gene: TRBV6-5
clone size: once
D gene: NA

CDR3 protein: CASGSFLAGVYNEQFF
CDR3 DNA: TGTGCTAGTGGGTCTTTTCTAGCGGGAGTTTACAATGAGCAGTTCTTC
J gene: TRBJ2-1
V gene: TRBV12-5
clone size: NA
D gene: TRBD2

CDR3 protein: CASSSGQDYGYTF
CDR3 DNA: TGCGCCAGCAGTTCGGGACAGGACTATGGCTACACCTTC
J gene: TRBJ1-2
V gene: TRBV10-1
clone size: NA
D gene: TRBD1

CDR3 protein: CASFRVNYGYTF
CDR3 DNA: TGTGCCAGCTTTAGAGTGAACTATGGCTACACCTTC
J gene: TRBJ1-2
V gene: TRBV6-5
clone size: NA
D gene: NA

CDR3 protein: CASSLRSMTIYEQFF
CDR3 DNA: TGTGCCAGCAGCTTAAGGTCGATGACTATTTATGAGCAGTTCTTC
J gene: TRBJ2-1
V gene: TRBV7-2
clone size: NA
D gene: NA

CDR3 protein: CASSLVRVMNTEAFF
CDR3 DNA: TGTGCCAGCAGTCTCGTCAGGGTTATGAACACTGAAGCTTTCTTT
J gene: TRBJ1-1
V gene: TRBV28
clone size: NA
D gene: NA

CDR3 protein: CASSLTVRQETDTQYF
CDR3 DNA: TGTGCCAGCAGCTTAACAGTGAGACAGGAGACAGATACGCAGTATTTT
J gene: TRBJ2-3
V gene: TRBV11-2
clone size: NA
D gene: NA

CDR3 protein: CASSFHSGASNTEAFF
CDR3 DNA: TGTGCCAGCAGCTTTCACTCTGGGGCATCGAACACTGAAGCTTTCTTT
J gene: TRBJ1-1
V gene: TRBV7-9
clone size: NA
D gene: NA

CDR3 protein: CASSLGDAGGVGINTEAFF
CDR3 DNA: TGCGCCAGCAGCTTGGGCGATGCAGGGGGCGTAGGGATAAACACTGAAGCTTTCTTT
J gene: TRBJ1-1
V gene: TRBV5-1
clone size: once
D gene: TRBD1

CDR3 protein: CASSQDLGRKETQYF
CDR3 DNA: TGTGCCAGCAGCCAAGATCTGGGGCGGAAAGAGACCCAGTACTTC
J gene: TRBJ2-5
V gene: TRBV4-2
clone size: NA
D gene: NA

CDR3 protein: CASSPGTGGYTF
CDR3 DNA: TGTGCCAGCAGCCCCGGAACAGGAGGCTACACCTTC
J gene: TRBJ1-2
V gene: TRBV6-5
clone size: NA
D gene: NA

CDR3 protein: CASSSLSYEQYF
CDR3 DNA: TGTGCCAGCAGCTCCTTGTCCTACGAGCAGTACTTC
J gene: TRBJ2-7
V gene: TRBV7-2
clone size: NA
D gene: NA

CDR3 protein: CASSIGGFNTEAFF
CDR3 DNA: TGTGCCAGTAGTATCGGGGGGTTTAACACTGAAGCTTTCTTT
J gene: TRBJ1-1
V gene: TRBV19
clone size: NA
D gene: NA

CDR3 protein: CASSRTENYGYTF
CDR3 DNA: TGTGCCAGCAGTCGGACAGAAAACTATGGCTACACCTTC
J gene: TRBJ1-2
V gene: TRBV12-3/TRBV12-4
clone size: NA
D gene: NA

CDR3 protein: CASSLDRGSYNEQFF
CDR3 DNA: TGTGCCAGCAGCTTAGACAGGGGCTCCTACAATGAGCAGTTCTTC
J gene: TRBJ2-1
V gene: TRBV11-2
clone size: once
D gene: NA

CDR3 protein: CASSLDLAGSVTQYF
CDR3 DNA: TGTGCCAGCAGCTTGGATCTAGCGGGAAGCGTTACGCAGTATTTT
J gene: TRBJ2-3
V gene: TRBV5-6
clone size: NA
D gene: TRBD2